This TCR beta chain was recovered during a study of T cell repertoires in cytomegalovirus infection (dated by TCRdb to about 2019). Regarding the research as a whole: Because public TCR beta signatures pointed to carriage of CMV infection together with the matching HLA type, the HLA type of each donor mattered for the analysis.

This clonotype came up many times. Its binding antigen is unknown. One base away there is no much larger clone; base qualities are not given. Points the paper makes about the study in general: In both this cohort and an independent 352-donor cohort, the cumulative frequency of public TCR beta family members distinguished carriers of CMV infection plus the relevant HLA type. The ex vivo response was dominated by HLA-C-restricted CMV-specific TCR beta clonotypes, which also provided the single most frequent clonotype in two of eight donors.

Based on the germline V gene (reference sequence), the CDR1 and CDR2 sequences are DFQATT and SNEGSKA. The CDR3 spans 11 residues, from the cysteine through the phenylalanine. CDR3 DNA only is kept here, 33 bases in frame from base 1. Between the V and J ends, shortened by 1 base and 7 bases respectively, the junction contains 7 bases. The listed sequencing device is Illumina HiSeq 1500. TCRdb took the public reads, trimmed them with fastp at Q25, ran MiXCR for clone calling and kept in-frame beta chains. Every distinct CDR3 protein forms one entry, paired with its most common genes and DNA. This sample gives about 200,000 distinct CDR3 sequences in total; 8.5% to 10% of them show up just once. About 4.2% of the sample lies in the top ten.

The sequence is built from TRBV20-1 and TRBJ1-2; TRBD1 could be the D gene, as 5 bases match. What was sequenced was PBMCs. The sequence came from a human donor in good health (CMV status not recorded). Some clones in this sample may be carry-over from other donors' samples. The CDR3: CSARVGAGYTF. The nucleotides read TGCAGTGCTAGAGTAGGGGCTGGCTACACCTTC.